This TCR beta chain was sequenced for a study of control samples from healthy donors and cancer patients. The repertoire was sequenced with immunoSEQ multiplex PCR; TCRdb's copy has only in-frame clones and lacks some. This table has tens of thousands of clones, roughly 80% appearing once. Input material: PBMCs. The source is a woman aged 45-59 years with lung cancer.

CDR3 bases: TGTGCCAGCAGCTCAGGGGAACAGGGGAACTATGGCTACACCTTC. As protein: CASSSGEQGNYGYTF. V gene TRBV7-9 combines with J gene TRBJ1-2, with 7 positions matching TRBD1. The CDR3 contains 15 residues. The trim removed 4 bases at V and 2 bases at J, leaving 7 bases unmatched. Germline CDR1 reads SEHNR; CDR2 reads FQNEAQ (reference sequence).